This T cell receptor (beta chain) came from a study of blood T cell repertoires in COVID-19. Study as a whole: The United States, Italy and Spain were the sources of the acute and convalescent COVID-19 samples. The cDNA or gDNA used as material had been derived from T cells, B-cell-depleted T cells, or PBMCs.

This CDR3 region has 14 residues. Germline lookup yields CDR1 SNHLY and CDR2 FYNNEI. Trimming pared 9 bases from V and 0 bases from J, leaving 13 bases between. Per the original data handling: It was from reference gene primer amplification that nucleated cell counts were estimated. The table came from immunoSEQ multiplex PCR; TCRdb's copy has only in-frame clones and leaves some out. For V, J and clone size, that table is used; D and trimming come from the DNA. The sample lists about 200,000 clones, about four fifths occurring once. Sequenced: peripheral blood. The receptor was isolated from a man aged 60-69 years with acute or convalescent COVID-19. The V and J genes are TRBV2 and TRBJ2-3, with D possibly being TRBD1 (6 bases). CDR3 amino acids: CASGTLKSTDTQYF. The CDR3 nucleotides are TGTGCCAGTGGGACACTTAAGAGCACAGATACGCAGTATTTT.